This T cell receptor beta chain was sequenced during a study of blood T cells in healthy people across ages. As regards this clonotype: Antigen specificity is unknown.

J gave up 0 bases and V 6 bases, and 7 bases lay outside the gene matches. Germline V gives CDR1 DFQATT, CDR2 SNEGSKA (reference sequence). The CDR3 sequence is 16 residues long. Study observations and caveats: When one million T cells were used, diversity estimates were thought to be underestimates. Both higher diversity and more naive CD4+ cells marked long-lived donors when set against aged donors.

For the second PCR, which ran for roughly 6 to 12 cycles, a sample-barcoded 5' primer and a J-beta primer mix were used. Researchers report that a template-switch adaptor with 12 random nucleotides tagged each cDNA molecule. One entry per CDR3 protein, called by TCRdb with MiXCR from the 5' RACE reads. The sample holds over 1.5 million distinct CDR3 sequences, around half seen once. The chain couples TRBV20-1 to TRBJ1-6; 8 nucleotides line up with TRBD1. This receptor was identified in a woman in her 40s in good health. The sequencing sample was made of blood. The CDR3 sequence: CSADRTGSSYNSPLHF. The CDR3, as DNA: TGCAGTGCGGACCGGACAGGGAGCTCCTATAATTCACCCCTCCACTTT.